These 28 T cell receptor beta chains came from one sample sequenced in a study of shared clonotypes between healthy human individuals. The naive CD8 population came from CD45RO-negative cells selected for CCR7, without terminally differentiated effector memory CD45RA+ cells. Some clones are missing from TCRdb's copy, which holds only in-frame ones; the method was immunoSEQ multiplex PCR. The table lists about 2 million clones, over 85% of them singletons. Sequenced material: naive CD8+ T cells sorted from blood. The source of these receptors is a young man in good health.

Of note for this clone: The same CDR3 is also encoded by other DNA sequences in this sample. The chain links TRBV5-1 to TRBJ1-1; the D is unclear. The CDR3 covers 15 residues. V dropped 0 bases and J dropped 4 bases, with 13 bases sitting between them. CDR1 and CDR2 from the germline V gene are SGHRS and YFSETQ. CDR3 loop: CASSLEGGLGTEAFF. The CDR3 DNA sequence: TGCGCCAGCAGCTTGGAGGGAGGGCTGGGCACTGAAGCTTTCTTT.

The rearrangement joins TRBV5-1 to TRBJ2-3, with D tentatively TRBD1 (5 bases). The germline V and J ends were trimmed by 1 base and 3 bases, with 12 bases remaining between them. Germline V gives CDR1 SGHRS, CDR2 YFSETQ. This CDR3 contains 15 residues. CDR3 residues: CASSLRGDWTDTQYF. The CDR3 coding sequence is TGCGCCAGCAGCTTGAGGGGTGACTGGACAGATACGCAGTATTTT.

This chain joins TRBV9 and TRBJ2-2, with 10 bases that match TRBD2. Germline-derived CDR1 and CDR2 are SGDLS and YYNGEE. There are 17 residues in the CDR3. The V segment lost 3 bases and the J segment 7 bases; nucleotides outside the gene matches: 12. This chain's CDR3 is CASSDLGAGGPDGELFF. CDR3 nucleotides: TGTGCCAGCAGCGACCTTGGAGCGGGGGGGCCTGACGGGGAGCTGTTTTTT.

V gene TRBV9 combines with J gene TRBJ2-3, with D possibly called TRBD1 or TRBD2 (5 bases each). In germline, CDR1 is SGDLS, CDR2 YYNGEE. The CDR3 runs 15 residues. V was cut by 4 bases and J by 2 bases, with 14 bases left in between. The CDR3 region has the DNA TGTGCCAGCAGCCCACGGGACGGATACACAGATACGCAGTATTTT. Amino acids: CASSPRDGYTDTQYF.

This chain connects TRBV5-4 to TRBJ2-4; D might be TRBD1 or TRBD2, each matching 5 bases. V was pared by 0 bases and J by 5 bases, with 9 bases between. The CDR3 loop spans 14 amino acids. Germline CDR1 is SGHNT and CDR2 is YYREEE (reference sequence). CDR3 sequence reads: CASSLGGNENIQYF. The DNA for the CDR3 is TGTGCCAGCAGCTTGGGGGGGAACGAAAACATTCAGTACTTC.

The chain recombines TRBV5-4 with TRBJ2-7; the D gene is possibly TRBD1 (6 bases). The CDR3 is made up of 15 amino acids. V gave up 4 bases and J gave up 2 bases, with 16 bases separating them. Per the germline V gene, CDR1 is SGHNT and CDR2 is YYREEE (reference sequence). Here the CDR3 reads CASSRFGDNPYEQYF. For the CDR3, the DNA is TGTGCCAGCAGCCGCTTTGGGGACAACCCCTACGAGCAGTACTTC.

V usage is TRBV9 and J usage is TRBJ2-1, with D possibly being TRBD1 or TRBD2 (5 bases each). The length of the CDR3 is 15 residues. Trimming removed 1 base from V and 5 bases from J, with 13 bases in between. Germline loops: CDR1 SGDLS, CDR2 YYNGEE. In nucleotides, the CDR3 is TGTGCCAGCAGCGTATTTCAGGGACCAGACAATGAGCAGTTCTTC. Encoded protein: CASSVFQGPDNEQFF. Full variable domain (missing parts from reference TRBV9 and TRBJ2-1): DSGVTQTPKHLITATGQRVTLRCSPRSGDLSVYWYQQSLDQGLQFLIQYYNGEERAKGNILERFSAQQFPDLHSELNLSSLELGDSALYFCASSVFQGPDNEQFFGPGTRLTVL.

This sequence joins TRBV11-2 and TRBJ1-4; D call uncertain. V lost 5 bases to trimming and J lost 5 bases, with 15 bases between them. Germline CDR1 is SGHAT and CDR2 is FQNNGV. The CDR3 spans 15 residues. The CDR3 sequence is CASSPLVTPNEKLFF. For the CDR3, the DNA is TGTGCCAGCAGCCCCCTCGTGACACCAAATGAAAAACTGTTTTTT. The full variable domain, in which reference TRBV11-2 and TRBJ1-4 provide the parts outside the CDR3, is EAGVAQSPRYKIIEKRQSVAFWCNPISGHATLYWYQQILGQGPKLLIQFQNNGVVDDSQLPKDRFSAERLKGVDSTLKIQPAKLEDSAVYLCASSPLVTPNEKLFFGSGTQLSVL.

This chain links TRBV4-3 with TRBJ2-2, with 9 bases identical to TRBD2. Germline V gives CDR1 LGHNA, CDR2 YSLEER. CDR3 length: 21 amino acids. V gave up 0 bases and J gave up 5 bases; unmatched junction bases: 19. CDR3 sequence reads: CASSQDVPGGVAGVKTGELFF. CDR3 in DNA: TGCGCCAGCAGCCAAGATGTTCCCGGAGGGGTAGCGGGAGTAAAAACCGGGGAGCTGTTTTTT.

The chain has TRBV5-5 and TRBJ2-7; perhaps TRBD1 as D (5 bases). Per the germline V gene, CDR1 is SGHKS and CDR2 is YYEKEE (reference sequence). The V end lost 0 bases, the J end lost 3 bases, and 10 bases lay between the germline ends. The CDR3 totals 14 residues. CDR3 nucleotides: TGTGCCAGCAGCTTGGCCGACAGCCTCTACGAGCAGTACTTC. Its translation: CASSLADSLYEQYF.

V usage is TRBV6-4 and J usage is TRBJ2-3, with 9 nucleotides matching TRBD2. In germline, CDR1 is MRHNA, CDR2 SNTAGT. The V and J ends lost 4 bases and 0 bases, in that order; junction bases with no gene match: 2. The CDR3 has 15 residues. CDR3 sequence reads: CASSASGMSTDTQYF. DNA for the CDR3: TGTGCCAGCAGTGCTAGCGGGATGAGCACAGATACGCAGTATTTT.

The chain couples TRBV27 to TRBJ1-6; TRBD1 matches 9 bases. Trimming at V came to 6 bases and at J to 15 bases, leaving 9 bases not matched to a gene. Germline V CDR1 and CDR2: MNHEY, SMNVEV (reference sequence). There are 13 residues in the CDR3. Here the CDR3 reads CASRDRQGVVLHF. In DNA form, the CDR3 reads TGTGCCAGCAGGGACCGACAGGGGGTAGTCCTCCACTTT.

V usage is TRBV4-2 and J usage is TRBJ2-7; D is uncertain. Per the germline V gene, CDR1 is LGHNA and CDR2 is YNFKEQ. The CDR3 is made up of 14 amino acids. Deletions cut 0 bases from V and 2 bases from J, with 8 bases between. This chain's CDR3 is CASSQELLPYEQYF. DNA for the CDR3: TGTGCCAGCAGCCAAGAACTCCTACCCTACGAGCAGTACTTC.

CDR3 nucleotide sequence: TGTGCCAGCAGTGAAGCCGGGACTAGCGCCTACAATGAGCAGTTCTTC. It yields the protein CASSEAGTSAYNEQFF. V is TRBV6-1 and J is TRBJ2-1; 10 nucleotides match TRBD2. The CDR3 totals 16 residues. V shed 0 bases and J 2 bases; nucleotides not matched to a gene: 1. Per germline, CDR1 MNHNS and CDR2 SASEGT.

The CDR3 sequence: CASSYFGSTYEQYF. In DNA form, the CDR3 reads TGTGCCAGCAGTTACTTCGGGAGTACATACGAGCAGTACTTC. The rearrangement uses TRBV6-5 and TRBJ2-7; possible D gene TRBD2, 6 bases. V was trimmed by 1 base and J by 4 bases, leaving 11 bases between them. There are 14 residues in the CDR3. Germline V lookup: CDR1 MNHEY, CDR2 SVGAGI.

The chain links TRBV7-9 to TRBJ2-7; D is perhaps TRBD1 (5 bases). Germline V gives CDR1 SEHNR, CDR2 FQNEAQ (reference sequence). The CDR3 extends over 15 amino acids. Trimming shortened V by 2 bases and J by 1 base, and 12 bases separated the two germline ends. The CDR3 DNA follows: TGTGCCAGCAGCTTATCTGGGGCAGGATCCTACGAGCAGTACTTC. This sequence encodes CASSLSGAGSYEQYF. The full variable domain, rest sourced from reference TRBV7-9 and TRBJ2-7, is DTGVSQNPRHKITKRGQNVTFRCDPISEHNRLYWYRQTLGQGPEFLTYFQNEAQLEKSRLLSDRFSAERPKGSFSTLEIQRTEQGDSAMYLCASSLSGAGSYEQYFGPGTRLTVT.

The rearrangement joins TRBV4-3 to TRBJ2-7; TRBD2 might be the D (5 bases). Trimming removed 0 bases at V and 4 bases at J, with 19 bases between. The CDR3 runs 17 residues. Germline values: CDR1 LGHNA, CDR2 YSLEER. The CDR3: CASSQELVGLLRYEQYF. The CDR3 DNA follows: TGCGCCAGCAGCCAAGAATTAGTAGGACTTCTGCGTTACGAGCAGTACTTC.

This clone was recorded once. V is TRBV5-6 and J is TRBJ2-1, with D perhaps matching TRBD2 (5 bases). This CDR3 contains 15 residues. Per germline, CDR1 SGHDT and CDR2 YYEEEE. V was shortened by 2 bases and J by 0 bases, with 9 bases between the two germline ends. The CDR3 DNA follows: TGTGCCAGCAGCTTAACAGCGGCCTCCTACAATGAGCAGTTCTTC. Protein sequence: CASSLTAASYNEQFF.

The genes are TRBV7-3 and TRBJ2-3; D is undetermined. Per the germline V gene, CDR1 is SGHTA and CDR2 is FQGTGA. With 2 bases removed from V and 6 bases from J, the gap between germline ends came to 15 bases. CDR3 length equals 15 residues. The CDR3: CASSLSNSLVDTQYF. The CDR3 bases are TGTGCCAGCAGCTTATCGAATTCTCTAGTGGATACGCAGTATTTT.

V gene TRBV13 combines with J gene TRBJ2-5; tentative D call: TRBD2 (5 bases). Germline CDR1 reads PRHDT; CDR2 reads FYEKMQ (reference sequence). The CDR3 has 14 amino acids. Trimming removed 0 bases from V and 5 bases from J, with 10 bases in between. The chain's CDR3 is CASSLGGVAETQYF. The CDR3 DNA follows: TGTGCCAGCAGCTTAGGTGGGGTAGCGGAGACCCAGTACTTC.

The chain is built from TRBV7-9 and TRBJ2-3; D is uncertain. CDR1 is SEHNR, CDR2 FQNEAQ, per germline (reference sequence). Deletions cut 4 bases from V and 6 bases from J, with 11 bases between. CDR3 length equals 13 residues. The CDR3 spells CASSSAYSDTQYF. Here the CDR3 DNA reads TGTGCCAGCAGCTCCGCGTATTCGGATACGCAGTATTTT.

CDR3 in amino acids: CASSDYLAGFADTQYF. CDR3 nucleotide sequence: TGTGCCAGCAGTGACTACCTAGCGGGGTTCGCAGATACGCAGTATTTT. The V gene is TRBV6-1, the J gene TRBJ2-3; 9 bases are a match to TRBD2. Germline trimming cut 3 bases from V and 4 bases from J; bases unmatched to any gene: 8. The CDR3 is 16 amino acids. CDR1 and CDR2 (germline): MNHNS, SASEGT.

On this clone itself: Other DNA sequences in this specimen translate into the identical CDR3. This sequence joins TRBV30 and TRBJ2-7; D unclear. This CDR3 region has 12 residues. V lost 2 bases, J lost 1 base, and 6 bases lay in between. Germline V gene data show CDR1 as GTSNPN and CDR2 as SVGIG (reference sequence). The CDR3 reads CAWSFSSYEQYF. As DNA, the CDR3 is TGTGCCTGGAGTTTTAGTTCCTACGAGCAGTACTTC.

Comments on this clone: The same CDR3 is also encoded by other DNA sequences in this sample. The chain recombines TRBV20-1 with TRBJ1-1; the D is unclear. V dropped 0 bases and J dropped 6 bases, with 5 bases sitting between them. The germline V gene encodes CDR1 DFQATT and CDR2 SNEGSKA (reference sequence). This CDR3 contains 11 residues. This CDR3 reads CSAREAAEAFF. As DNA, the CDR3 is TGCAGTGCTAGAGAGGCAGCTGAAGCTTTCTTT.

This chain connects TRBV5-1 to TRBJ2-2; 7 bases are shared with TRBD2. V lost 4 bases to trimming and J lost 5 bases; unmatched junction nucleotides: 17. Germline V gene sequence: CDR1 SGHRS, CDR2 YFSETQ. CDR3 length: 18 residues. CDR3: CASSPARPWEGRTGELFF. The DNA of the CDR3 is TGCGCCAGCAGCCCTGCCAGACCGTGGGAGGGGCGGACCGGGGAGCTGTTTTTT.

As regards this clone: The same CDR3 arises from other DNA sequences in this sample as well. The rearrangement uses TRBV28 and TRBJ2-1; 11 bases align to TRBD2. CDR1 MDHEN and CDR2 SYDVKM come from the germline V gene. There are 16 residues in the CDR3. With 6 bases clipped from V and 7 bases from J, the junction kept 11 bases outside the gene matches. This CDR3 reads CASSLSLAGGRNEQFF. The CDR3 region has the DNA TGTGCCAGCAGCTTGTCTTTAGCGGGGGGGCGGAATGAGCAGTTCTTC.

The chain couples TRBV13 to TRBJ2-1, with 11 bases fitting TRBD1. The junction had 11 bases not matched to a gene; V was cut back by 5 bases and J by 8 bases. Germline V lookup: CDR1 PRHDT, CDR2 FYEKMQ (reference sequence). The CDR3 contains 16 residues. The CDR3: CASSAAGTGGRYEQFF. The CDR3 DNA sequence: TGTGCCAGCAGCGCAGCCGGGACAGGGGGACGGTATGAGCAGTTCTTC.

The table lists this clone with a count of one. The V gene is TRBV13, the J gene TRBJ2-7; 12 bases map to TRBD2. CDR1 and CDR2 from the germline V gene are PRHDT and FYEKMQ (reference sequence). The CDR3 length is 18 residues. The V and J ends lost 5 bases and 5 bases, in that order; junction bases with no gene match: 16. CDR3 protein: CASSQELTSGSEFHEQYF. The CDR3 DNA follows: TGTGCCAGCAGCCAAGAATTGACTAGCGGGAGTGAGTTCCACGAGCAGTACTTC.